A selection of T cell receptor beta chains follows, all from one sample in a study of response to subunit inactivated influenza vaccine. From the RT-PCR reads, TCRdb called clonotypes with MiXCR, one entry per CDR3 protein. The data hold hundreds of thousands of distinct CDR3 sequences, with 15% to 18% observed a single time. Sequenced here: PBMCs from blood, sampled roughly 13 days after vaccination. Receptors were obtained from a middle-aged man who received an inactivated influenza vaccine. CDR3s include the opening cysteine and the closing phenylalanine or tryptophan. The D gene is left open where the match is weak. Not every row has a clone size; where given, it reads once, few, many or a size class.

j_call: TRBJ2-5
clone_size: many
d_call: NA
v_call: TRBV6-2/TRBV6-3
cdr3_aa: CASSYVLGRDTEETQYF
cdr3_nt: TGTGCCAGCAGTTACGTTCTCGGACGGGACACCGAGGAGACCCAGTACTTC

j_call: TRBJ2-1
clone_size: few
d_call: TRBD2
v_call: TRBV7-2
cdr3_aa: CASSLRVPSGPGNEQFF
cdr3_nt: TGTGCCAGCAGCCTACGGGTACCTAGCGGGCCGGGGAATGAGCAGTTCTTC

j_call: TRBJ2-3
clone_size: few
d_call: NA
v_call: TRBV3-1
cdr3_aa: CASSPGPAVHTDTQYF
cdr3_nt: TGTGCCAGCAGCCCCGGTCCGGCGGTACACACAGATACGCAGTATTTT

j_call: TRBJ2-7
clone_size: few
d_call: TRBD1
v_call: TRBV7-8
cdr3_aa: CASSPESLTGVYEQYF
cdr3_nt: TGTGCCAGCAGCCCAGAAAGCCTGACAGGGGTCTACGAGCAGTACTTC

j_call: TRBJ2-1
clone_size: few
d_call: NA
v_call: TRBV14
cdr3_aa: CASSQGVWNEQFF
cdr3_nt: TGTGCCAGCAGCCAAGGTGTTTGGAATGAGCAGTTCTTC

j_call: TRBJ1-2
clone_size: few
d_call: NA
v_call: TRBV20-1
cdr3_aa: CSASSDVGYTF
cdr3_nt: TGCAGTGCTAGTAGTGACGTGGGCTACACCTTC

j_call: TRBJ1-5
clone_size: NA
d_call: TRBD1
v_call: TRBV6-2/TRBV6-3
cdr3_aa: CASNAGQGRQPQHF
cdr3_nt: TGTGCCAGCAACGCGGGACAGGGAAGGCAGCCCCAGCATTTT

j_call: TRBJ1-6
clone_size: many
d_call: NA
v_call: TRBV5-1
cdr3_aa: CASSLEVTAINSPLHF
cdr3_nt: TGCGCCAGCAGCTTGGAAGTGACAGCAATTAATTCACCCCTCCACTTT

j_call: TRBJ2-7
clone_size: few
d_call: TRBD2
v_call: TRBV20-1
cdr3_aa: CSAHGTSGSFTYEQYF
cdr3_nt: TGCAGTGCTCATGGGACTAGCGGGAGCTTTACCTACGAGCAGTACTTC

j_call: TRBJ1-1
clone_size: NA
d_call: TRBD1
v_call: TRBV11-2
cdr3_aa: CASSPRTGWTEAFF
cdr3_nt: TGTGCCAGCAGCCCTCGGACAGGCTGGACTGAAGCTTTCTTT

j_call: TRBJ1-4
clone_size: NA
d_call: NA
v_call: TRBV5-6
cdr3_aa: CASSLEFGNEKLFF
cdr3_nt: TGTGCCAGCAGCTTGGAATTCGGGAATGAAAAACTGTTTTTT

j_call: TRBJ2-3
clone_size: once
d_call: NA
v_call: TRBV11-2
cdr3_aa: CASSSPSGGTPSGVTQYF
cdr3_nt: TGTGCCAGCAGCTCTCCATCTGGGGGGACACCCTCGGGTGTTACGCAGTATTTT

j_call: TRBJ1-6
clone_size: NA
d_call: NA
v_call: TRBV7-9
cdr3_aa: CASSLGAFGPLHF
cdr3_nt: TGTGCCAGCAGCTTAGGAGCCTTTGGTCCCCTCCACTTT

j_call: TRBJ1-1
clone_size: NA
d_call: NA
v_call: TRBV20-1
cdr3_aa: CSATDRTPEAFF
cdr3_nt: TGCAGTGCCACCGACCGGACCCCTGAAGCTTTCTTT

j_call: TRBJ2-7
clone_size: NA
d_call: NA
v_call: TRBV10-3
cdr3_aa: CAISTVGGSGTYEQYF
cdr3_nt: TGTGCCATCAGTACGGTAGGGGGTAGCGGCACCTACGAGCAGTACTTC

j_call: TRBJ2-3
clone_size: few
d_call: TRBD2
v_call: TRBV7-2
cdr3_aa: CASSPSGGTTDTQYF
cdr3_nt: TGTGCCAGCAGTCCAAGCGGGGGAACCACAGATACGCAGTATTTT

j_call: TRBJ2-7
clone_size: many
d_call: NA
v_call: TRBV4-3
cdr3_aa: CASSQRREGNYEQYF
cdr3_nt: TGCGCCAGCAGCCAACGAAGGGAAGGAAACTACGAGCAGTACTTC

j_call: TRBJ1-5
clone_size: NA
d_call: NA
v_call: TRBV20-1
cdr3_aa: CSARRGLQPNQPQHF
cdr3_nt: TGCAGTGCTAGGAGGGGATTACAGCCAAATCAGCCCCAGCATTTT

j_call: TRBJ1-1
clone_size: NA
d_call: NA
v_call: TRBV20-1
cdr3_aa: CSASGFRRFGTEAFF
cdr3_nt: TGCAGTGCTTCCGGATTTCGCAGATTTGGCACTGAAGCTTTCTTT

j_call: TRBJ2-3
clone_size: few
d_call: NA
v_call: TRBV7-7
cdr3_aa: CASSPRGGGSTDTQYF
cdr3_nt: TGTGCTAGCAGCCCCCGGGGAGGGGGCAGCACAGATACGCAGTATTTT

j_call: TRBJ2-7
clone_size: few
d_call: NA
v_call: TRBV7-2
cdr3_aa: CASSLGGTNFYEQYF
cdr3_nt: TGTGCCAGCAGCTTGGGGGGGACAAATTTCTACGAGCAGTACTTC

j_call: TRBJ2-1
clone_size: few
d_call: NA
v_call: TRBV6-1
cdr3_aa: CASSDPPGWGFF
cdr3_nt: TGTGCCAGCAGTGATCCCCCGGGATGGGGGTTCTTC

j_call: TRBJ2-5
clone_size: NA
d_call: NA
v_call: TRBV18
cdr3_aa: CASSQMETQYF
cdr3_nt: TGTGCCAGCTCACAAATGGAGACCCAGTACTTC

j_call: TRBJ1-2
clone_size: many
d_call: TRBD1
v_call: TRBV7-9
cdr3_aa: CASSLGQGFGYTF
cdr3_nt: TGTGCCAGCAGCCTCGGACAGGGTTTCGGCTACACCTTC

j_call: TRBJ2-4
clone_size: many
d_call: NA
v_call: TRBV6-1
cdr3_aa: CASSPGANIQYF
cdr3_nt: TGTGCCAGCAGTCCGGGTGCGAACATTCAGTACTTC

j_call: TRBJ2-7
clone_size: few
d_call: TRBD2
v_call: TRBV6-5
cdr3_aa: CARPRGGYEQYF
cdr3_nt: TGTGCCAGGCCGCGCGGGGGCTACGAGCAGTACTTC

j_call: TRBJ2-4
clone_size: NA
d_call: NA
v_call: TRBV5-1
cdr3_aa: CASSSDQAKNIQYF
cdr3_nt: TGCGCCAGCAGCTCCGACCAAGCCAAAAACATTCAGTACTTC

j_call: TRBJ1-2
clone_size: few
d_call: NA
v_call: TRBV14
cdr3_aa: CASSQQSNYGYTF
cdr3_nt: TGTGCCAGCAGCCAACAGAGTAACTATGGCTACACCTTC

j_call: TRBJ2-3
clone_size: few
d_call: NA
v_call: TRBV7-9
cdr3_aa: CASSLNPEDTQYF
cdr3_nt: TGTGCCAGCAGCTTGAACCCCGAAGATACGCAGTATTTT

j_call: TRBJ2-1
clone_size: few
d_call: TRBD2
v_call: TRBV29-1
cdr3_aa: CSVPGLASYNEQFF
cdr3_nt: TGCAGCGTTCCCGGACTAGCCTCCTACAATGAGCAGTTCTTC

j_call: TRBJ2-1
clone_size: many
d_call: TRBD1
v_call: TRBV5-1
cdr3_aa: CASSRDRAYNEQFF
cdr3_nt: TGCGCCAGCAGCCGGGACAGGGCTTACAATGAGCAGTTCTTC

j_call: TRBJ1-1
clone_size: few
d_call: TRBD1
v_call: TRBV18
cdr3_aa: CASSDKYRGTAPEAFF
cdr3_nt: TGTGCCAGCTCAGATAAGTACAGGGGAACGGCCCCTGAAGCTTTCTTT

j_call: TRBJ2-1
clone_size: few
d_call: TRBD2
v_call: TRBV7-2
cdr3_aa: CASSAYYTAGGRTQFF
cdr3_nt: TGTGCCAGCAGCGCGTATTATACGGCGGGGGGGAGGACGCAGTTCTTC

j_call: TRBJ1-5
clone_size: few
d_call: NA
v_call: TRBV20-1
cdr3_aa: CSARGLERQGLQPQHF
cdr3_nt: TGCAGTGCTAGAGGCTTGGAGAGGCAGGGGTTACAGCCCCAGCATTTT

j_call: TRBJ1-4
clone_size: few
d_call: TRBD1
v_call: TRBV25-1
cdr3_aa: CASSDLQGISEKLFF
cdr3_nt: TGTGCCAGCAGTGACCTACAGGGGATTAGCGAAAAACTGTTTTTT

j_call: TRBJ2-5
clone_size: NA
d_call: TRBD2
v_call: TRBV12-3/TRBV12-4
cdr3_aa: CASSRLAGDPGQETQYF
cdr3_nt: TGTGCCAGCAGTCGACTAGCGGGGGACCCCGGTCAAGAGACCCAGTACTTC

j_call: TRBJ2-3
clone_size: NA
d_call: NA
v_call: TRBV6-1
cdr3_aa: CASTDGNTDTQYF
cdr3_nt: TGTGCCAGCACCGACGGGAACACAGATACGCAGTATTTT

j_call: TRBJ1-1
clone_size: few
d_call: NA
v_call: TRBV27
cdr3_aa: CASSPLAGLAEAFF
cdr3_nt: TGTGCCAGCAGTCCCCTAGCAGGGTTGGCTGAAGCTTTCTTT

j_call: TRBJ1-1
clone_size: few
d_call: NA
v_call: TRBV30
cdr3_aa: CAWETGFNTEAFF
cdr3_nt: TGTGCCTGGGAAACAGGCTTCAACACTGAAGCTTTCTTT

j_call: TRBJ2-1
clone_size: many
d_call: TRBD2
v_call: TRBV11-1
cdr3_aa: CASSSRRSAGSSYNEQFF
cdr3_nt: TGTGCCAGCAGCTCTAGACGCTCAGCGGGAAGCTCCTACAATGAGCAGTTCTTC

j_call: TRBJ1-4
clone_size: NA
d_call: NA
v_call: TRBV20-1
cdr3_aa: CSARGAWDSNEKLFF
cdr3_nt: TGCAGTGCTAGAGGGGCGTGGGATTCTAATGAAAAACTGTTTTTT

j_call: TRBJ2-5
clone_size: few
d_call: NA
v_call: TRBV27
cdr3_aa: CASSFVGSGTQYF
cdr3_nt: TGTGCCAGCAGTTTCGTAGGTAGCGGGACCCAGTACTTC

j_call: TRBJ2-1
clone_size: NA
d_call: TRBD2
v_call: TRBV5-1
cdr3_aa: CASSTSGTSVNNEQFF
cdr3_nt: TGCGCCAGCAGCACCTCCGGGACTAGCGTGAACAATGAGCAGTTCTTC

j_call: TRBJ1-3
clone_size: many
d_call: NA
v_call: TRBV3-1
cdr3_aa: CASSQGITDGSGNTIYF
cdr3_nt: TGTGCCAGCAGCCAAGGCATCACCGACGGCTCTGGAAACACCATATATTTT

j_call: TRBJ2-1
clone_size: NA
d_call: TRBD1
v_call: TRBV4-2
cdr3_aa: CASSYLFQGAVNEQFF
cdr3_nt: TGTGCCAGCAGCTATCTCTTCCAGGGGGCAGTGAATGAGCAGTTCTTC

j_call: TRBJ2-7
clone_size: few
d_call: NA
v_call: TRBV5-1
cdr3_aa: CASSSRGDGYEQYF
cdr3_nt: TGCGCCAGCAGCTCCCGCGGGGACGGCTACGAGCAGTACTTC

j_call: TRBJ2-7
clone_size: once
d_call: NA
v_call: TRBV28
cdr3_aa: CASRTPGTPSYEQYF
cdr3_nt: TGTGCCAGCAGGACCCCCGGGACCCCTTCCTACGAGCAGTACTTC

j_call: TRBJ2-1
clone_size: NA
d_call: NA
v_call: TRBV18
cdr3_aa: CASSPPTLSSYNEQFF
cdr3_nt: TGTGCCAGCTCACCACCGACGCTGAGCTCCTACAATGAGCAGTTCTTC

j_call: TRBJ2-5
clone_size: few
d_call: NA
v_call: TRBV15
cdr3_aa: CATSRDSGFSETQYF
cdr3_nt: TGTGCCACCAGCAGAGACAGTGGGTTTTCGGAGACCCAGTACTTC

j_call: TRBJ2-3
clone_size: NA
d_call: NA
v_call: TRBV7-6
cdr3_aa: CASSSRLSGTDTQYF
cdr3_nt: TGTGCCAGCAGCTCGCGACTATCGGGCACAGATACGCAGTATTTT

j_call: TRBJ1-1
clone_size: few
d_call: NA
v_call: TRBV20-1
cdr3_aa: CSARDIGGIHNTEAFF
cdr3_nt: TGCAGTGCTAGAGATATCGGGGGGATCCACAACACTGAAGCTTTCTTT

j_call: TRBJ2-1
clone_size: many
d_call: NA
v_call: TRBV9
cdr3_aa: CASSPTSLSYNEQFF
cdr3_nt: TGTGCCAGCAGCCCCACCTCACTTTCCTACAATGAGCAGTTCTTC

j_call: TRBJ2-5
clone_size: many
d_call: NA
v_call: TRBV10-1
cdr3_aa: CASSPQGMAQYF
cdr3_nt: TGCGCCAGCAGCCCTCAGGGGATGGCCCAGTACTTC

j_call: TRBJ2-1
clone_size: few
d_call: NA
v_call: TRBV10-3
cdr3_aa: CAISERTGSSYNEQFF
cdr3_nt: TGTGCCATCAGTGAGCGCACAGGGAGCTCCTACAATGAGCAGTTCTTC

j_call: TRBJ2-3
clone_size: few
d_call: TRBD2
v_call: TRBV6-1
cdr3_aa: CASSDFVLASDTQYF
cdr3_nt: TGTGCCAGCAGTGATTTCGTACTAGCGTCAGATACGCAGTATTTT

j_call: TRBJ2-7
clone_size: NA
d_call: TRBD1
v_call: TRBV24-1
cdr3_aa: CATSDLQGAQPLYEQYF
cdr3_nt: TGTGCCACCAGTGATCTCCAGGGGGCCCAGCCTCTATACGAGCAGTACTTC

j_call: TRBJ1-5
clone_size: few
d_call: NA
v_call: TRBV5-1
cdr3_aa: CASSAALNQPQHF
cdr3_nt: TGCGCCAGCAGCGCGGCCTTGAATCAGCCCCAGCATTTT

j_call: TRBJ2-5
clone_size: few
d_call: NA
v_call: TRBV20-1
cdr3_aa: CSAFSGTSTPETQYF
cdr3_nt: TGCAGTGCCTTCTCCGGGACTTCTACCCCAGAGACCCAGTACTTC